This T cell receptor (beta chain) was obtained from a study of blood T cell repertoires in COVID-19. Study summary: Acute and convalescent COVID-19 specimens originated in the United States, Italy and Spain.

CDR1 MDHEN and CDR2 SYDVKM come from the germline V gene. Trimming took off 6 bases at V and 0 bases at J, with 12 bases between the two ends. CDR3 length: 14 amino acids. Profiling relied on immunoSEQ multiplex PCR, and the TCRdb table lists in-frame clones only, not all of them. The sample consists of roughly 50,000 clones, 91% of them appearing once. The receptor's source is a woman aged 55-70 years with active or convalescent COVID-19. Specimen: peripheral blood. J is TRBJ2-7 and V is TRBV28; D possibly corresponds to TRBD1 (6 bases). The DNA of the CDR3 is TGTGCCAGCAGATCGGGACACCGCTCCTACGAGCAGTACTTC. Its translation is CASRSGHRSYEQYF.